The clone carrying this T cell receptor (beta chain) has at least ten counts. Its specificity is unknown. From the reads, TCRdb called clonotypes with MiXCR, one entry per CDR3 protein. The sample has around 530,000 distinct CDR3 sequences; more than 15% are singletons. This specimen belongs to a study of T cell repertoires in cytomegalovirus infection. About the study: Through public TCR beta signatures, both CMV infection and matching HLA type were indicated.

General observations from the study: Ex vivo responses were dominated by HLA-C-restricted CMV-specific TCR beta clonotypes. Cumulative public TCR beta family frequency identified CMV carriers with the relevant HLA.

Germline values: CDR1 ENHRY, CDR2 SYGVKD. V lost 0 bases, J lost 11 bases, and 13 bases lay in between. The CDR3 length is 13 residues. The sequence was collected from a human donor in good health (CMV status not recorded). Some clones in this sample may be carry-over from other donors' samples. The chain couples TRBV10-3 to TRBJ1-1; TRBD1 might be the D (5 bases). The sequenced sample was CD8+ T cells from PBMCs. DNA of the CDR3: TGTGCCATCAGTGAGTCGGGGCCCAAGGGGGCTTTCTTT. This sequence encodes CAISESGPKGAFF.